One and the same sample provided the 31 T cell receptor beta chains below, sequenced in a study of cytomegalovirus exposure and HLA in healthy donors. The PCR was carried out with 60 Vbeta primers and 13 Jbeta primers. Produced via immunoSEQ multiplex PCR; TCRdb's table is partial and in-frame only. In the table there are 130,000 or so clones, roughly 9% of which are singletons. Sequencing was done on a sample of PBMCs. The receptors were sampled from a woman between 35 and 50 years old in good health and CMV-seropositive.

The V gene is TRBV5-6, the J gene TRBJ2-6; TRBD1 might be the D (7 bases). Germline-derived CDR1 and CDR2 are SGHDT and YYEEEE. The CDR3 has 16 residues. Trimming took off 4 bases at V and 4 bases at J, with 15 bases between the two ends. The CDR3 DNA follows: TGTGCCAGCAGCCCCCCAGGGGGGATCGGGGCCAACGTCCTGACTTTC. Its protein product is CASSPPGGIGANVLTF.

The J gene is TRBJ2-7, the V gene TRBV6-1, with 12 positions matching TRBD1. V gave up 6 bases and J gave up 5 bases; unmatched junction bases: 5. The CDR3 spans 14 residues. Germline assignment: CDR1 MNHNS and CDR2 SASEGT. In DNA form, the CDR3 reads TGTGCCAGCAGGGGGACAGGGGGCTTCCACGAGCAGTACTTC. Translation: CASRGTGGFHEQYF.

V is TRBV6-1 and J is TRBJ1-2, with D perhaps matching TRBD1 (5 bases). Trimming took 11 bases from V and 5 from J, leaving 15 bases between them. Per the germline V gene, CDR1 is MNHNS and CDR2 is SASEGT. This CDR3 comprises 12 residues. CDR3 nucleotides: TGTGCCGGGGCAAGGACACTTTATGGCTACACCTTC. This gives the protein CAGARTLYGYTF.

In its sample, this clone was seen a few times. V gene TRBV9 combines with J gene TRBJ1-4; D ambiguous. The ends were cut back, 1 base at V and 8 bases at J, with 12 bases in the middle. Germline CDR1 is SGDLS and CDR2 is YYNGEE. The CDR3 is 14 residues long. This chain's CDR3 is CASSVNRVGEKLFF. DNA of the CDR3: TGTGCCAGCAGCGTAAATAGAGTCGGGGAAAAACTGTTTTTT.

CDR3 protein: CASSPPPRQGKNEQFF. CDR3 nucleotide sequence: TGTGCCAGCAGCCCACCGCCCCGACAGGGTAAAAATGAGCAGTTCTTC. The V and J genes are TRBV7-3 and TRBJ2-1; 7 nucleotides line up with TRBD1. Trimming removed 5 bases from V and 7 bases from J; junction bases left unmatched: 14. Germline CDR1 is SGHTA and CDR2 is FQGTGA. The CDR3 has 16 residues.

This clone was seen only a few times. The chain couples TRBV30 to TRBJ1-4; the D gene is possibly TRBD1 (5 bases). Germline V gene lookup returns CDR1 GTSNPN and CDR2 SVGIG (reference sequence). There are 14 residues in the CDR3. The V and J ends lost 2 bases and 4 bases respectively, with 11 bases between them. CDR3 coding DNA: TGTGCCTGGAGTAGGAGACAGATTAATGAAAAACTGTTTTTT. Protein sequence: CAWSRRQINEKLFF.

The chain uses TRBV19 and TRBJ1-3; the D gene is possibly TRBD1 (6 bases). Germline-derived CDR1 and CDR2 are LNHDA and SQIVND (reference sequence). The CDR3 runs to 16 residues. Trimming took 1 base from V and 0 from J, leaving 10 bases between them. CDR3 in amino acids: CASSIGPTGSGNTIYF. The CDR3 bases are TGTGCCAGTAGTATAGGTCCGACAGGCTCTGGAAACACCATATATTTT. The entire variable domain, with the rest obtained from reference TRBV19 and TRBJ1-3, is as follows: DGGITQSPKYLFRKEGQNVTLSCEQNLNHDAMYWYRQDPGQGLRLIYYSQIVNDFQKGDIAEGYSVSREKKESFPLTVTSAQKNPTAFYLCASSIGPTGSGNTIYFGEGSWLTVV.

This clone came up a few times. The chain recombines TRBV7-9 with TRBJ2-2, with D possibly TRBD1 on 6 matching bases. CDR3 length: 14 residues. The germline gives CDR1 SEHNR, CDR2 FQNEAQ (reference sequence). V lost 5 bases and J 5 bases, leaving 12 bases between the germline ends. This chain's CDR3 is CASSPNRDTGELFF. The CDR3 nucleotides are TGTGCCAGCAGCCCAAACAGGGATACCGGGGAGCTGTTTTTT.

The chain employs TRBV7-6 and TRBJ2-1; 11 nucleotides match TRBD1. CDR3 length: 17 amino acids. Germline V CDR1 and CDR2: SGHVS, FNYEAQ. The V and J ends lost 0 bases and 6 bases, in that order; junction bases with no gene match: 7. CDR3 amino acids: CASSLAAGTGGINEQFF. CDR3 coding DNA: TGTGCCAGCAGCTTAGCGGCTGGGACAGGGGGAATCAATGAGCAGTTCTTC.

V and J are TRBV30 and TRBJ1-1; D is ambiguous. CDR1 and CDR2 from the germline V gene are GTSNPN and SVGIG (reference sequence). V gave up 0 bases and J gave up 1 base, with 6 bases separating them. This CDR3 comprises 13 residues. The CDR3 is CAWSVPKNTEAFF. For the CDR3, the DNA is TGTGCCTGGAGTGTCCCTAAGAACACTGAAGCTTTCTTT.

The chain couples TRBV6-1 to TRBJ1-2; 12 bases align to TRBD1. With 4 bases clipped from V and 5 bases from J, the junction kept 11 bases outside the gene matches. This CDR3 is 17 amino acids long. In germline, CDR1 is MNHNS, CDR2 SASEGT. As DNA, the CDR3 is TGTGCCAGCAGTGCCTCCGGGACAGGGGGCCACCGGTATGGCTACACCTTC. Translated: CASSASGTGGHRYGYTF.

This sequence joins TRBV6-1 and TRBJ2-7; 8 nucleotides agree with TRBD1. This CDR3 has 12 residues. Losses at the gene ends were 5 bases for V and 4 bases for J; bases not matched to a gene: 1. Germline-derived CDR1 and CDR2 are MNHNS and SASEGT. This CDR3 is CASSHRGYEQYF. In DNA, the CDR3 is TGTGCCAGCAGTCACAGGGGGTACGAGCAGTACTTC.

The rearrangement joins TRBV5-6 to TRBJ1-2; TRBD1 aligns across 9 bases. The CDR3 extends over 13 amino acids. Germline CDR1 and CDR2: SGHDT and YYEEEE. V shed 4 bases and J 5 bases; nucleotides not matched to a gene: 3. The CDR3 nucleotides are TGTGCCAGCAGCGGGGGACAGGGTTATGGCTACACCTTC. Translation gives CASSGGQGYGYTF.

Only a few counts were recorded for this clone. The chain carries TRBV11-2 and TRBJ1-4; D is unclear. The ends were cut back, 5 bases at V and 7 bases at J, with 8 bases in the middle. Germline V gene sequence: CDR1 SGHAT, CDR2 FQNNGV. CDR3 length: 12 amino acids. In DNA form, the CDR3 reads TGTGCCAGCAGCCTCCTTCGTGAAAAACTGTTTTTT. Translating it yields CASSLLREKLFF. The full variable domain, its missing parts supplied by reference TRBV11-2 and TRBJ1-4, is EAGVAQSPRYKIIEKRQSVAFWCNPISGHATLYWYQQILGQGPKLLIQFQNNGVVDDSQLPKDRFSAERLKGVDSTLKIQPAKLEDSAVYLCASSLLREKLFFGSGTQLSVL.

The rearrangement joins TRBV7-2 to TRBJ2-7, with 7 bases matching TRBD1. The V gene's germline CDR1 is SGHTA and CDR2 FQGNSA. The CDR3 runs to 17 residues. Trimming cost V 2 bases and J 3 bases; bases outside gene matches: 13. CDR3 nucleotides: TGTGCCAGCAGCTTACGGGCAGGGGGTGCTTACGACTACGAGCAGTACTTC. Its protein product is CASSLRAGGAYDYEQYF.

The rearrangement uses TRBV30 and TRBJ2-1, with TRBD2 matching over 16 bases. Germline V gene sequence: CDR1 GTSNPN, CDR2 SVGIG (reference sequence). Trimming took 2 bases from V and 4 from J; bases not matched to a gene: 8. The CDR3 length is 18 residues. The CDR3 sequence is CAWSPRGLAGGGYNEQFF. DNA for the CDR3: TGTGCCTGGAGTCCCCGGGGACTAGCGGGGGGGGGATACAATGAGCAGTTCTTC.

This clone has a handful of counts. Germline is not matched at one junction end, which may reflect a read error. The rearrangement uses TRBV6-1 and TRBJ1-2; the match to TRBD1 covers 7 bases. Germline assignment: CDR1 MNHNS and CDR2 SASEGT. The CDR3 spans 12 residues. CDR3 DNA sequence: TGTGCCAGCAGTGACCCCGCCGACAGGGAGAACTTC. Its protein is CASSDPADRENF.

J is TRBJ2-7 and V is TRBV19; 8 nucleotides agree with TRBD1. The length of the CDR3 is 14 residues. The germline V gene encodes CDR1 LNHDA and CDR2 SQIVND (reference sequence). Trimming cost V 4 bases and J 2 bases; bases outside gene matches: 4. The DNA of the CDR3 is TGTGCCAGTAGTAACCAGGGGGCCGCCTACGAGCAGTACTTC. Its translation: CASSNQGAAYEQYF.

The rearrangement joins TRBV9 to TRBJ1-1; D may be TRBD1 (5 bases). Germline V CDR1 and CDR2: SGDLS, YYNGEE. V lost 4 bases and J 0 bases, leaving 13 bases between the germline ends. CDR3 length: 15 amino acids. CDR3 nucleotide sequence: TGTGCCAGCAGCCCCCTAGACAGCATGAACACTGAAGCTTTCTTT. This encodes CASSPLDSMNTEAFF.

V and J are TRBV2 and TRBJ2-7; possibly TRBD1 for D (6 bases). From germline, CDR1 is SNHLY and CDR2 FYNNEI. The ends were cut back, 8 bases at V and 0 bases at J, with 20 bases in the middle. The CDR3 length is 16 residues. The CDR3 region is CASQTGWPSRSYEQYF. The CDR3 bases are TGTGCCAGCCAGACAGGTTGGCCGTCACGCTCCTACGAGCAGTACTTC.

The V and J genes are TRBV5-3 and TRBJ2-5; perhaps TRBD2 as D (6 bases). TRBV5-3 is an ORF; its function is uncertain. The V and J ends lost 1 base and 5 bases respectively, with 6 bases between them. The CDR3 sequence is 12 residues long. The CDR3 sequence is CARSLSGETQYF. CDR3 DNA: TGTGCCAGAAGCTTGAGCGGGGAGACCCAGTACTTC.

V usage is TRBV5-1 and J usage is TRBJ2-3; D remains unclear. Trimming cost V 2 bases and J 4 bases, with 14 bases left between them. Germline V gene data show CDR1 as SGHRS and CDR2 as YFSETQ. The CDR3 extends over 15 amino acids. The CDR3 DNA follows: TGCGCCAGCAGCTTACGGTCGTCAGGCTCAGATACGCAGTATTTT. Translation: CASSLRSSGSDTQYF.

This clone was picked up a small number of times. At one boundary the junction diverges from the germline segment, which might be a read error. The CDR3 DNA sequence: TGTGCCAGCAGCCCCCTTGGCAACTATGGCTACCCCTTC. Protein product: CASSPLGNYGYPF. The rearrangement uses TRBV11-2 and TRBJ1-2, with no clear D. Per the germline V gene, CDR1 is SGHAT and CDR2 is FQNNGV. The CDR3 is 13 residues long.

This clone has only a few counts. Germline and junction disagree at one end, which may indicate a read error. Other DNA sequences from this sample encode an identical CDR3 as well. V is TRBV5-1 and J is TRBJ2-2; a weak D match, TRBD1 (5 bases). The CDR3 covers 16 residues. The V gene's germline CDR1 is SGHRS and CDR2 YFSETQ. The CDR3, as DNA: TGCGCCAGCAGCTTGGACCGTGCAGGGCGGACCGGAGAGCTGTTTTTT. It codes for CASSLDRAGRTGELFF.

A few counts support this clone. The chain couples TRBV29-1 to TRBJ2-6; maybe TRBD2 (6 bases). From germline, CDR1 is SQVTM and CDR2 ANQGSEA. Trimming took off 4 bases at V and 4 bases at J, with 14 bases between the two ends. The CDR3 extends over 15 amino acids. CDR3: CSVVTGTPGANVLTF. CDR3 nucleotides: TGCAGCGTTGTAACTGGGACTCCCGGGGCCAACGTCCTGACTTTC.

This clone has a handful of counts. The V gene is TRBV19, the J gene TRBJ1-1; 9 bases agree with TRBD1. This CDR3 is 15 amino acids long. From germline, CDR1 is LNHDA and CDR2 SQIVND (reference sequence). Unmatched junction bases numbered 6, after V lost 3 bases and J lost 4 bases. The CDR3 protein is CASSMNDRGVTEAFF. The CDR3 nucleotides are TGTGCCAGTAGTATGAACGACAGGGGGGTCACTGAAGCTTTCTTT. Based on the CDR3 plus reference TRBV19 and TRBJ1-1, the full variable domain is DGGITQSPKYLFRKEGQNVTLSCEQNLNHDAMYWYRQDPGQGLRLIYYSQIVNDFQKGDIAEGYSVSREKKESFPLTVTSAQKNPTAFYLCASSMNDRGVTEAFFGQGTRLTVV.

This clone was counted a few times. V gene TRBV7-8 combines with J gene TRBJ2-1; D not certain. In germline, CDR1 is SGHVS, CDR2 FQNEAQ. The V and J ends lost 5 bases and 4 bases respectively, with 18 bases between them. The CDR3 totals 16 residues. CDR3 DNA: TGTGCCAGCAGCGCACCCTGGTTTAGCAGATACAATGAGCAGTTCTTC. Amino acids: CASSAPWFSRYNEQFF.

The chain combines TRBV7-9 with TRBJ2-6, with D possibly TRBD1 on 6 matching bases. The ends were cut back, 3 bases at V and 1 base at J, with 16 bases in the middle. The CDR3 has 18 amino acids. Germline CDR1 SEHNR, CDR2 FQNEAQ (reference sequence). For the CDR3, the DNA is TGTGCCAGCAGCTTTTTGGGTGAACAGGGATCTGGGGCCAACGTCCTGACTTTC. Its translation is CASSFLGEQGSGANVLTF.

This sequence joins TRBV7-8 and TRBJ1-4, with TRBD1 matching 11 bases. CDR1 is SGHVS, CDR2 FQNEAQ, per germline. CDR3 length: 15 amino acids. J gave up 2 bases and V 6 bases, and 2 bases lay outside the gene matches. CDR3 DNA: TGTGCCAGCAGTCGGACAGGGGGCACTAATGAAAAACTGTTTTTT. This translates into CASSRTGGTNEKLFF.

The chain recombines TRBV11-1 with TRBJ2-2; possibly TRBD1 for D (6 bases). CDR1 is SGHAT, CDR2 FQDESV, per germline (reference sequence). V lost 1 base, J lost 6 bases, and 12 bases lay in between. This CDR3 has 15 amino acids. The chain's CDR3 is CASSLVDPGAGELFF. In nucleotides, the CDR3 is TGTGCCAGCAGCTTAGTCGATCCAGGGGCCGGGGAGCTGTTTTTT.

V gene TRBV6-1 combines with J gene TRBJ2-7; D perhaps matches TRBD1 (5 bases). Trimming took 8 bases from V and 3 from J, leaving 17 bases between them. CDR1 and CDR2 from the germline V gene are MNHNS and SASEGT. There are 14 residues in the CDR3. For the CDR3, the DNA is TGTGCCAGCCTCGGCGGCAGGGCGCTCTACGAGCAGTACTTC. This encodes CASLGGRALYEQYF.